This entry describes one T cell receptor (beta chain). What it recognizes is unknown. Sequencing was performed with immunoSEQ multiplex PCR; in TCRdb, only in-frame clones are kept and a portion is missing. The sample holds 41,000 or so clones, around three quarters seen once. These data come from a study of PD-1 blockade in classical Hodgkin lymphoma. Brentuximab vedotin exposure varied among the patients, all of whom had relapsed after autologous stem cell transplantation. Complete response, partial response or progressive disease was recorded as best response. The V end lost 5 bases, the J end lost 4 bases, and 14 bases lay between the germline ends. Per the germline V gene, CDR1 is SGHTA and CDR2 is FQGNSA. This CDR3 comprises 14 residues. Findings of the study overall: Differences between repertoires have undefined causes, possibly disease activity or prior therapy.

The specimen comprised peripheral blood mononuclear cells (PBMCs), sampled at baseline. This chain joins TRBV7-2 and TRBJ2-5, with D possibly TRBD1 on 6 matching bases. This TCR derives from a human donor with classical Hodgkin lymphoma. CDR3: CASSRNAGAETQYF. The CDR3 DNA is TGTGCCAGCAGCCGGAACGCAGGGGCAGAGACCCAGTACTTC.